This TCR beta chain derives from a study of molecular identifiers for immune sequencing clone quantification. This CDR3 is 15 amino acids long. Trimming pared 4 bases from V and 5 bases from J, leaving 17 bases between. CDR1 and CDR2 from the germline V gene are MDHEN and SYDVKM. This clonotype occurred a few times. A single record per CDR3 protein comes from TCRdb applying MiXCR to the PCR reads. The sample consists of about half a million distinct CDR3 sequences, around 23% of them appearing once. The chain couples TRBV28 to TRBJ2-5, with D perhaps given as TRBD1 or TRBD2 (5 bases each). The sequenced material came from naive CD8+ T cells from blood, with Jurkat cell RNA spiked in. Subset described: FACS-sorted CD8+CD4-CCR7+CD45RA+ naive T cells. The origin of this receptor is a human donor in good health. Some libraries in this study had Jurkat cell RNA spiked in. The DNA of the CDR3 is TGTGCCAGCAGTTCACTCGGCTCCGGGGACGAGACCCAGTACTTC. It encodes CASSSLGSGDETQYF.